This T cell receptor beta chain is drawn from a study of blood T cells in healthy people across ages. The table lists this clonotype with a few counts. What it recognizes is unknown. The study's findings and limits: Versus aged donors, long-lived donors had higher diversity and more naive CD4+ cells.

Primed by a sample-barcoded 5' primer and a J-beta primer mix, a second PCR proceeded for roughly 7 to 12 cycles. One entry per CDR3 protein results from TCRdb running MiXCR on the 5' RACE reads. The table shows approximately 900,000 distinct CDR3 sequences, with around 29% occurring only once. Drawing of peripheral blood yielded about 9.6 milliliters from each donor. RNA extraction gave at least 5 micrograms of total RNA per sample. These data also formed part of another study, on T cells of mothers and their children.

This sequence was found in a woman in her forties in good health. Sample: blood.

CDR3 sequence: CASSVTTSGGAYNEQFF. CDR3 coding DNA: TGTGCCAGCAGCGTCACGACTAGCGGGGGGGCTTACAATGAGCAGTTCTTC. The chain has TRBV9 and TRBJ2-1; 14 bases map to TRBD2. Germline CDR1 SGDLS, CDR2 YYNGEE. The CDR3 loop spans 17 amino acids. Trimming took 2 bases from V and 4 from J; bases not matched to a gene: 5.